This T cell receptor beta chain was identified during a study of CD4+ T cells in melanoma. Study findings and constraints: A reported correlation linked neoantigen-specific CD4+ T cells to CD8+, macrophage and B cell function. Reportedly, melanoma neoantigen-specific CD4+ T cells showed varied differentiation states.

Trimming removed 1 base from V and 2 bases from J; junction bases left unmatched: 5. The CDR3 runs to 16 residues. Per germline, CDR1 SGDLS and CDR2 YYNGEE. Method: immunoSEQ multiplex PCR; TCRdb's copy keeps in-frame clones and lacks some. Among around 7,100 clones listed, 52% were seen once. Concerning this clone itself: Its matching antigen is unknown.

The sequence was collected from a human donor with melanoma. This chain connects TRBV9 to TRBJ2-3; 9 nucleotides align to TRBD2. Input material: cells from a culture (not recorded whether cultured in vitro). CDR3 coding DNA: TGTGCCAGCAGCGTAACCGGGACTAGCCACACAGATACGCAGTATTTT. Protein: CASSVTGTSHTDTQYF.